Following are 2 T cell receptor beta chains from one sample sequenced in a study of OX40 agonist ivuxolimab in advanced cancers. TCRdb keeps only in-frame clones here, not all; method: immunoSEQ multiplex PCR. The sample includes fewer than 85,000 clones, under 85% of them seen just once. The specimen comprised CD4+ or CD8+ T cells sorted from blood, sampled in a trial of the OX40 agonist ivuxolimab. Receptors originate from an adult with an advanced solid tumor such as melanoma, head and neck, liver or kidney cancer.

In this sample, this clone turned up once. This sequence joins TRBV19 and TRBJ2-5; 7 nucleotides line up with TRBD1. CDR1 and CDR2 (germline): LNHDA, SQIVND (reference sequence). This CDR3 contains 15 residues. Trimming took 4 bases from V and 3 from J; bases not matched to a gene: 8. The CDR3 region has the DNA TGTGCCAGTAGTACAGGACAGGCGCTTAAAGAGACCCAGTACTTC. This sequence encodes CASSTGQALKETQYF. Variable domain in full (rest from reference TRBV19 and TRBJ2-5): DGGITQSPKYLFRKEGQNVTLSCEQNLNHDAMYWYRQDPGQGLRLIYYSQIVNDFQKGDIAEGYSVSREKKESFPLTVTSAQKNPTAFYLCASSTGQALKETQYFGPGTRLLVL.

This sequence joins TRBV7-2 and TRBJ1-3; 9 nucleotides line up with TRBD1. This CDR3 has 18 amino acids. CDR1 and CDR2 (germline): SGHTA, FQGNSA. Trimming cost V 1 base and J 2 bases; bases outside gene matches: 9. This CDR3 reads CASSLVPWGDRAGNTIYF. The CDR3 DNA sequence: TGTGCCAGCAGCTTAGTTCCTTGGGGGGACAGGGCTGGAAACACCATATATTTT. Based on the CDR3 plus reference TRBV7-2 and TRBJ1-3, the full variable domain is GAGVSQSPSNKVTEKGKDVELRCDPISGHTALYWYRQSLGQGLEFLIYFQGNSAPDKSGLPSDRFSAERTGGSVSTLTIQRTQQEDSAVYLCASSLVPWGDRAGNTIYFGEGSWLTVV.